The 25 T cell receptor beta chains below all came from one sample that was sequenced in a study of T-cell memory formation after mild COVID-19. TCRdb reprocessed the 5' RACE reads via MiXCR and lists one record per CDR3 protein. The table includes 340,000 or so distinct CDR3 sequences, roughly 13% detected once. Input material: PBMCs or a T cell subset sorted from them (not recorded which). All receptors come from a man between 18 and 35 years old who had mild COVID-19 (a few samples of this study predate the infection). Cell type and time point are not known.

The chain links TRBV7-9 to TRBJ2-1, with D possibly matching TRBD2 (6 bases). The germline V gene has CDR1 SEHNR and CDR2 FQNEAQ (reference sequence). This CDR3 region has 14 residues. The germline V and J ends were trimmed by 5 bases and 3 bases, with 11 bases remaining between them. CDR3 bases: TGTGCCAGCAGCCAGGGACTTATCTACAATGAGCAGTTCTTC. Amino acids: CASSQGLIYNEQFF.

Ten or more counts support this clonotype. The rearrangement links TRBV12-3 or TRBV12-4 to TRBJ2-3; D uncertain. The CDR3 has 16 amino acids. V lost 4 bases, J lost 0 bases, and 14 bases lay in between. CDR3 residues: CASSWRVLPSTDTQYF. The CDR3 DNA follows: TGTGCCAGCAGTTGGCGTGTACTCCCCAGCACAGATACGCAGTATTTT.

This clonotype occurred many times. The V and J genes are TRBV5-1 and TRBJ1-5; D perhaps matches TRBD1 (5 bases). Trimming removed 4 bases from V and 2 bases from J, with 10 bases in between. The CDR3 totals 14 residues. Germline CDR1 is SGHRS and CDR2 is YFSETQ. CDR3 DNA: TGCGCCAGCAGCATAACGGGGGGCAATCAGCCCCAGCATTTT. Its translation is CASSITGGNQPQHF.

There are many counts of this clonotype. The CDR3 is CASSLSRAANEQFF. The CDR3 region has the DNA TGTGCCAGCAGCTTAAGTAGGGCAGCCAATGAGCAGTTCTTC. V is TRBV7-2 and J is TRBJ2-1; D ambiguous. V lost 2 bases and J 6 bases, leaving 11 bases between the germline ends. Per the germline V gene, CDR1 is SGHTA and CDR2 is FQGNSA. There are 14 residues in the CDR3.

This clonotype came up many times. The chain links TRBV12-3 or TRBV12-4 to TRBJ1-4; D remains ambiguous. The V gene lost 1 base and the J gene lost 8 bases, with 8 bases spanning the gap. This CDR3 spans 13 amino acids. The DNA of the CDR3 is TGTGCCAGCAGTTTAGGTCGGCGGGAAAAACTGTTTTTT. It translates to CASSLGRREKLFF.

Many counts were recorded for this clonotype. The chain is built from TRBV15 and TRBJ2-4, with D uncertain. This CDR3 is built from 15 residues. V was cut by 4 bases and J by 0 bases, with 10 bases left in between. CDR1 is LNHNV, CDR2 YYDKDF, per germline (reference sequence). The CDR3 here is CATSTSGLAKNIQYF. CDR3 sequence (DNA): TGTGCCACCAGCACCTCCGGGCTAGCCAAAAACATTCAGTACTTC.

The chain combines TRBV5-1 with TRBJ2-6, with 7 nucleotides matching TRBD1. From germline, CDR1 is SGHRS and CDR2 YFSETQ. V was pared by 5 bases and J by 0 bases, with 17 bases of the junction left unmatched. This CDR3 spans 20 amino acids. The chain's CDR3 is CASRLRPFTGALSGANVLTF. The CDR3 DNA reads as TGCGCCAGCAGATTGCGTCCGTTTACAGGGGCACTCTCTGGGGCCAACGTCCTGACTTTC.

This clonotype has more than one count but fewer than ten. J is TRBJ1-3 and V is TRBV5-8, with D possibly being TRBD1 (6 bases). Trimming removed 4 bases from V and 2 bases from J, with 19 bases in between. CDR3 length: 17 residues. The germline CDR1 and CDR2 sequences are SGHTS and YDEGEE. CDR3 loop: CASSLTLTGMAGNTIYF. The CDR3 nucleotides read TGTGCCAGCAGCCTCACTCTTACAGGGATGGCTGGAAACACCATATATTTT.

This clonotype was found a few times. The J gene is TRBJ2-7, the V gene TRBV10-2, with 8 nucleotides matching TRBD2. Germline loops: CDR1 WSHSY, CDR2 SAAADI. The V segment lost 2 bases and the J segment 6 bases; nucleotides outside the gene matches: 9. This CDR3 comprises 15 residues. The CDR3 DNA reads as TGCGCCAGCAGTGAGCGGGGGGGCGTTTCAGCCGAGCAGTACTTC. Amino acids: CASSERGGVSAEQYF.

This clonotype occurred many times. The chain combines TRBV5-4 with TRBJ2-3; TRBD2 is a possible D gene (5 bases). Looked up from germline, CDR1 is SGHNT and CDR2 is YYREEE (reference sequence). CDR3 length: 15 amino acids. V shed 3 bases and J shed 0 bases, with 11 bases lying between them. The CDR3 DNA reads TGTGCCAGCAGCTCGAAACTAGTCAGCACAGATACGCAGTATTTT. Encoded protein: CASSSKLVSTDTQYF.

The table lists this clonotype with a few counts. The V gene is TRBV12-3 or TRBV12-4, the J gene TRBJ2-3, with TRBD2 identical over 12 bases. The CDR3 runs 18 residues. V gave up 6 bases and J gave up 1 base; unmatched junction bases: 11. This CDR3 reads CASSPSTSGGGGTDTQYF. CDR3 nucleotide sequence: TGTGCCAGCAGCCCTTCGACTAGCGGGGGCGGGGGCACAGATACGCAGTATTTT.

This clonotype has a count of ten or more. V gene TRBV5-1 combines with J gene TRBJ2-7; D gene unclear. The CDR3 spans 16 residues. Germline lookup yields CDR1 SGHRS and CDR2 YFSETQ. Trimming cost V 0 bases and J 3 bases, with 16 bases left between them. CDR3 bases: TGCGCCAGCAGCTTGGCCCAGGCAGCCCGAAGCTACGAGCAGTACTTC. Translated: CASSLAQAARSYEQYF. The full variable domain, with the rest looked up from reference TRBV5-1 and TRBJ2-7, is KAGVTQTPRYLIKTRGQQVTLSCSPISGHRSVSWYQQTPGQGLQFLFEYFSETQRNKGNFPGRFSGRQFSNSRSEMNVSTLELGDSALYLCASSLAQAARSYEQYFGPGTRLTVT.

The V call is TRBV13, the J call TRBJ1-6, with D possibly matching TRBD1 (6 bases). Germline CDR1 PRHDT, CDR2 FYEKMQ (reference sequence). The CDR3 is made up of 14 amino acids. V shed 1 base and J shed 10 bases, with 11 bases lying between them. The CDR3 coding sequence is TGTGCCAGCAGCTTAGCCCACAGGGACTCACCCCTCCACTTT. Translation gives CASSLAHRDSPLHF. The full variable domain, with the rest looked up from reference TRBV13 and TRBJ1-6, is AAGVIQSPRHLIKEKRETATLKCYPIPRHDTVYWYQQGPGQDPQFLISFYEKMQSDKGSIPDRFSAQQFSDYHSELNMSSLELGDSALYFCASSLAHRDSPLHFGNGTRLTVT.

V and J are TRBV30 and TRBJ2-3, with D hard to call. CDR3 length equals 12 residues. V shed 2 bases and J shed 1 base, with 4 bases lying between them. CDR1 is GTSNPN and CDR2 is SVGIG in the germline V gene (reference sequence). CDR3 in amino acids: CAWSFRTDTQYF. The DNA of the CDR3 is TGTGCCTGGAGTTTCCGCACAGATACGCAGTATTTT.

The gene calls are TRBV6-5 and TRBJ2-3, with D maybe TRBD1 (5 bases). Germline lookup yields CDR1 MNHEY and CDR2 SVGAGI. The CDR3 covers 14 residues. Trimming took off 4 bases at V and 3 bases at J, with 11 bases between the two ends. The CDR3 DNA is TGTGCCAGCAGTTCCAGACAGCCAACAGATACGCAGTATTTT. Amino acids: CASSSRQPTDTQYF.

This clonotype showed up just a few times. CDR3 DNA: TGTGCCAGCAGCCCGACCGGGCAGGCGGCGTTCTTC. As protein: CASSPTGQAAFF. The chain couples TRBV12-3 or TRBV12-4 to TRBJ2-1, with D hard to call. The CDR3 runs 12 residues. Trimming took 6 bases from V and 15 from J, leaving 18 bases between them.

V is TRBV12-3 or TRBV12-4 and J is TRBJ2-2, with TRBD2 as a possible D gene (5 bases). Deletions cut 7 bases from V and 6 bases from J, with 15 bases between. The length of the CDR3 is 14 residues. Written as DNA, the CDR3 is TGTGCCAGCACCCCGGGAAGAGTCCCCGGGGAGCTGTTTTTT. Protein sequence: CASTPGRVPGELFF.

This chain connects TRBV7-9 to TRBJ1-4; 7 bases map to TRBD1. The germline CDR1 and CDR2 sequences are SEHNR and FQNEAQ (reference sequence). V shed 3 bases, J shed 7 bases, and the junction held 8 bases outside the gene matches. The CDR3 is made up of 15 amino acids. CDR3 in amino acids: CASSLKQGVSEKLFF. As DNA, the CDR3 is TGTGCCAGCAGCTTGAAGCAGGGGGTGTCTGAAAAACTGTTTTTT.

There are a few counts of this clonotype. The chain is built from TRBV5-4 and TRBJ2-1, with D possibly matching TRBD1 (6 bases). CDR1 is SGHNT and CDR2 is YYREEE in the germline V gene (reference sequence). The CDR3 sequence is 10 residues long. CDR3 nucleotides: TGTGAGAACAGGGCGAATGAGCAGTTCTTC. Its protein is CENRANEQFF.

This clonotype was counted only a few times. This sequence joins TRBV4-3 and TRBJ2-7; no firm D call. Per the germline V gene, CDR1 is LGHNA and CDR2 is YSLEER. This CDR3 is built from 16 residues. Trimming removed 0 bases at V and 0 bases at J, with 12 bases between. The CDR3 region has the DNA TGCGCCAGCAGCCAAGAGAGCCCAGGTTCCTCCTACGAGCAGTACTTC. Residues: CASSQESPGSSYEQYF.

This clonotype has just a few counts. The chain's CDR3 is CASSLTSGIHTIYF. The CDR3 DNA reads TGTGCCAGCAGCTTGACCTCAGGGATCCACACCATATATTTT. V and J are TRBV11-2 and TRBJ1-3; maybe TRBD1 (5 bases). The V end lost 3 bases, the J end lost 8 bases, and 14 bases lay between the germline ends. The germline gives CDR1 SGHAT, CDR2 FQNNGV. The CDR3 length is 14 residues.

This clonotype was picked up a small number of times. J is TRBJ1-1 and V is TRBV14; no reliable D call. V lost 7 bases, J lost 5 bases, and 14 bases lay in between. This CDR3 is built from 13 residues. Germline CDR1 SGHDN, CDR2 FVKESK. This chain's CDR3 is CASTRGSGTEAFF. The CDR3 DNA sequence: TGTGCCAGCACCAGAGGGAGCGGGACTGAAGCTTTCTTT.

In this sample, this clonotype turned up many times. The chain carries TRBV6-1 and TRBJ2-7; no reliable D call. This CDR3 spans 13 amino acids. In germline, CDR1 is MNHNS, CDR2 SASEGT. Trimming removed 1 base from V and 6 bases from J, with 10 bases in between. In DNA, the CDR3 is TGTGCCAGCAGTGAAGGGGCAGTCCTCGAGCAGTACGTC. Its protein is CASSEGAVLEQYV.

This clonotype was counted a few times. The chain links TRBV6-2 or TRBV6-3 to TRBJ2-7, with 8 bases fitting TRBD1. Trimming took 5 bases from V and 3 from J; bases not matched to a gene: 9. From germline, CDR1 is MNHEY and CDR2 SVGEGT. The CDR3 is 15 amino acids. The CDR3 nucleotides are TGTGCCAGCAGTACCCAGGGGGCCCGGATCTACGAGCAGTACTTC. Translated: CASSTQGARIYEQYF.

The chain employs TRBV11-2 and TRBJ2-2, with TRBD1 matching 9 bases. CDR1 and CDR2 (germline): SGHAT, FQNNGV. V lost 2 bases and J lost 2; bases outside the gene matches: 3. The CDR3 totals 16 residues. The CDR3 bases are TGTGCCAGCAGCTTATCGGGACAGGGAAACACCGGGGAGCTGTTTTTT. Its translation: CASSLSGQGNTGELFF.